Sequencing of this T cell receptor (beta chain) was carried out in a study of early T cells in non-severe SARS-CoV-2 infection. In this sample, this clonotype turned up a few times. Germline CDR1 and CDR2: SEHNR and FQNEAQ (reference sequence). V shed 6 bases and J shed 2 bases, with 8 bases lying between them. This CDR3 has 12 residues. MiXCR, run by TCRdb on the 5' RACE reads, gives a single entry per CDR3 protein. This sample yields tens of thousands of distinct CDR3 sequences, of which roughly a tenth are seen a single time; over 4% belongs to the top ten. The chain carries TRBV7-9 and TRBJ2-7; no clear D gene. The sequencing used whole blood, collected at baseline. This TCR was sampled from an adult who was a healthcare worker with PCR-confirmed SARS-CoV-2 infection or an uninfected control (not recorded which). As DNA, the CDR3 is TGTGCCAGCAGGGGTTTAACCTACGAGCAGTACTTC. This sequence encodes CASRGLTYEQYF.